Listed below are T cell receptor beta chains from one sample, sequenced in a study of response to subunit inactivated influenza vaccine. TCRdb fed the RT-PCR reads into MiXCR, producing one record per CDR3 protein. The sample records hundreds of thousands of distinct CDR3 sequences, about 11% being singletons. Separately, the same data were catalogued under a study of T cells expressing NK-cell markers.

Sequenced material: PBMCs from blood, taken on the day of vaccination. These receptors originate from a man aged 45-60 years who received an inactivated influenza vaccine. The CDR3 runs from the conserved cysteine through the conserved F or W. D genes are given only for firm matches. Expanded clones are given a class, and other clones once, few, many or no size at all.

d_call j_call v_call clone_size cdr3_nt cdr3_aa
. TRBJ2-3 TRBV7-2 few TGTGCCAGCAGCTTACCAGGGCAAGATACGCAGTATTTT CASSLPGQDTQYF
. TRBJ2-4 TRBV2 . TGTGCCAGCAGTGAAAGGGCGATCGCCAAAAACATTCAGTACTTC CASSERAIAKNIQYF
. TRBJ1-1 TRBV5-1 few TGCGCCAGCAGCACCTCAGGGAGCGGGAACACTGAAGCTTTCTTT CASSTSGSGNTEAFF
TRBD2 TRBJ2-7 TRBV7-2 . TGTGCCTCGGGACTAGCGGGCCCCTACTACGAGCAGTACTTC CASGLAGPYYEQYF
. TRBJ2-3 TRBV4-1 . TGCGCCAGCAGGGGGCGGGACATTCTAGATACGCAGTATTTT CASRGRDILDTQYF
. TRBJ2-5 TRBV5-1 . TGCGCCAGCAGCCTTGGGCCCGGGTCGGGTGAGACCCAGTACTTC CASSLGPGSGETQYF
TRBD2 TRBJ2-7 TRBV6-5 few TGTGCCAGCAGTTACTCTCCGTACTCGGGGGGAGACTACGAGCAGTACTTC CASSYSPYSGGDYEQYF
. TRBJ1-1 TRBV5-1 many TGCGCCAGCAGCTTGGAGCCGGCGAACACTGAAGCTTTCTTT CASSLEPANTEAFF
TRBD1 TRBJ2-2 TRBV13 few TGTGCCAGCGTCCTCCAGGGGGAATCCGGGGAGCTGTTTTTT CASVLQGESGELFF
. TRBJ2-7 TRBV7-2 few TGTGCCAGCAGCTTAGTCAGTGCCCCGTTCTACGAGCAGTACTTC CASSLVSAPFYEQYF
. TRBJ2-5 TRBV29-1 many TGCAGCGTTGATGGATGGGCGGAAGAGACCCAGTACTTC CSVDGWAEETQYF
. TRBJ2-3 TRBV6-5 . TGTGCCAGCAAGGGTGGGGCAGATACGCAGTATTTT CASKGGADTQYF
TRBD1 TRBJ2-4 TRBV10-2 few TGCGCCAGCAGTGAAGGGACAGGGACGGAGAAAAACATTCAGTACTTC CASSEGTGTEKNIQYF
TRBD2 TRBJ2-1 TRBV28 many TGTGCCAGCAGTCGGTTAATTAGCGGGAGGGCCAGGGACTATGAGCAGTTCTTC CASSRLISGRARDYEQFF